The 10 T cell receptor beta chains below come from one sample, sequenced in a study of breast tumors, draining lymph nodes, adjacent tissues. Samples came from axillary lymph nodes draining the breast cancer. A single record per CDR3 protein comes from TCRdb applying MiXCR to the multiplex PCR reads. This table has approximately 130,000 distinct CDR3 sequences, around 20% appearing once. The sequencing input was axillary lymph node tissue. These receptors were collected from a female donor with breast cancer. Some clones in this sample may be carry-over from other donors' samples.

Details on this clonotype: A clone one base away is much larger, so this may be a read error. The gene calls are TRBV19 and TRBJ2-7; tentative D call: TRBD1 (6 bases). Per the germline V gene, CDR1 is LNHDA and CDR2 is SQIVND (reference sequence). The CDR3 runs to 16 residues. In nucleotides, the CDR3 is TGTGCCAGTAGCCGAACAGGGTTTCCCCGCTCCTGCGAGCAGTACTTC. It yields the protein CASSRTGFPRSCEQYF.

The table lists this clonotype with many counts. This chain joins TRBV15 and TRBJ1-2; D not certain. Germline CDR1 LNHNV, CDR2 YYDKDF (reference sequence). V was shortened by 3 bases and J by 4 bases, with 12 bases between the two germline ends. This CDR3 has 14 residues. DNA for the CDR3: TGTGCCACCAGCAGTAGTCATATCGGCTATGGCTACACCTTC. Encoded protein: CATSSSHIGYGYTF.

The rearrangement joins TRBV27 to TRBJ2-3, with D possibly matching TRBD2 (6 bases). V was clipped by 8 bases and J by 4 bases, with 13 bases between them. The CDR3 is made up of 13 amino acids. The V gene's germline CDR1 is MNHEY and CDR2 SMNVEV (reference sequence). The CDR3 DNA reads TGTGCCAGCCGTGGAGGGGTTGCAGATACGCAGTATTTT. Translating gives CASRGGVADTQYF.

This clonotype has ten or more counts. The chain carries TRBV20-1 and TRBJ2-7, with TRBD2 matching 7 bases. V shed 3 bases, J shed 4 bases, and the junction held 12 bases outside the gene matches. Germline CDR1 DFQATT, CDR2 SNEGSKA (reference sequence). CDR3 size: 15 residues. CDR3 region: CSASTREWYVYEQYF. The CDR3 nucleotides read TGCAGTGCTAGTACGCGGGAGTGGTATGTGTACGAGCAGTACTTC.

Concerning this clonotype itself: A much larger clone lies a single base off, so this may be a read error. V usage is TRBV12-3 or TRBV12-4 and J usage is TRBJ1-5; unclear D gene. Trimming took 8 bases from V and 2 from J, leaving 16 bases between them. The length of the CDR3 is 15 residues. This CDR3 is CASGPLGEGNQPQHF. The CDR3 nucleotides are TGTGCCAGCGGCCCCCTCGGGGAAGGCAATCAGCCCCAGCATTTT.

The chain combines TRBV10-3 with TRBJ1-1, with D possibly being TRBD1 (5 bases). Germline V lookup: CDR1 ENHRY, CDR2 SYGVKD. The CDR3 covers 14 residues. V gave up 4 bases and J gave up 1 base, with 10 bases separating them. CDR3 sequence: CAISVTGGNTEAFF. CDR3 sequence (DNA): TGTGCCATCAGTGTAACCGGGGGGAACACTGAAGCTTTCTTT.

This clonotype has just one count. Just one base apart from a much larger clone, this may be a read error. The chain employs TRBV5-1 and TRBJ1-2; D is perhaps TRBD1 (5 bases). Trimming removed 3 bases at V and 4 bases at J, with 13 bases between. CDR1 and CDR2 from the germline V gene are SGHRS and YFSETQ. The CDR3 has 14 amino acids. The CDR3 DNA is TGCGCCAGCAGCTGGGAGGGACGGACCTATGGCTACACCTTC. This gives the protein CASSWEGRTYGYTF.

This clonotype was picked up many times. V gene TRBV6-1 combines with J gene TRBJ2-5; a weak D match, TRBD1 (5 bases). Trimming took 6 bases from V and 5 from J, leaving 28 bases between them. CDR1 MNHNS and CDR2 SASEGT come from the germline V gene. The CDR3 has 18 amino acids. CDR3 nucleotides: TGTGCCAGCAGACGATTAGGGGTGTTTCAAGGGGATAGGGAGACCCAGTACTTC. Translating it yields CASRRLGVFQGDRETQYF.

Many counts were recorded for this clonotype. V and J are TRBV2 and TRBJ2-7; D tentatively reads TRBD1 or TRBD2 (5 bases each). Trimming left V 6 bases short and J 0 bases short, with 15 bases between. The CDR3 is 15 amino acids. In germline, CDR1 is SNHLY, CDR2 FYNNEI. The CDR3 bases are TGTGCCAGCAGAATGGGGACCCAGAGCTCCTACGAGCAGTACTTC. As protein: CASRMGTQSSYEQYF.

Many counts were recorded for this clonotype. The chain links TRBV20-1 to TRBJ2-5, with D tentatively TRBD2 (6 bases). The CDR3 is 14 residues long. Germline CDR1 DFQATT, CDR2 SNEGSKA (reference sequence). V lost 6 bases, J lost 3 bases, and 17 bases lay in between. The CDR3 bases are TGCAGTGCGTATCTCCGGACTACCAAAGAGACCCAGTACTTC. It codes for CSAYLRTTKETQYF.